These 9 T cell receptor beta chains came from one sample sequenced in a study of T cell responses to AZD1222 COVID-19 vaccine. Here immunoSEQ multiplex PCR was the method, and the copy in TCRdb shows in-frame clones only, minus some. The repertoire includes more than 60,000 clones, approximately 83% of them detected once, and roughly 19% sits in the top ten. The sequencing here drew on peripheral blood, taken on day 0 of AZD1222 vaccination. These receptors were taken from an adult in good health.

This chain joins TRBV30 and TRBJ1-4; D possibly corresponds to TRBD1 (5 bases). CDR3 length: 12 residues. CDR1 is GTSNPN, CDR2 SVGIG, per germline (reference sequence). V was shortened by 5 bases and J by 8 bases, with 12 bases between the two germline ends. CDR3 region: CAWAGHGEKLFF. The DNA for the CDR3 is TGTGCCTGGGCCGGACATGGGGAAAAACTGTTTTTT.

This chain uses TRBV6-6 with TRBJ1-2; the D is unclear. The germline V gene has CDR1 MNHNY and CDR2 SVGAGI (reference sequence). With 6 bases removed from V and 1 base from J, the gap between germline ends came to 9 bases. The CDR3 sequence is 13 residues long. The CDR3 region has the DNA TGTGCCAGCAGCCCCGGGAGTAACTATGGCTACACCTTC. It yields the protein CASSPGSNYGYTF.

The rearrangement links TRBV18 to TRBJ1-1; a possible D gene is TRBD1 (5 bases). Per the germline V gene, CDR1 is KGHSH and CDR2 is LQKENI. This CDR3 spans 14 amino acids. V was trimmed by 3 bases and J by 1 base, leaving 9 bases between them. The CDR3 sequence: CASSPGQTNTEAFF. The CDR3 bases are TGTGCCAGCTCACCCGGACAAACGAACACTGAAGCTTTCTTT.

For the CDR3, the DNA is TGTGCCAGCAGCCGCAGTAGCGGACAGGGGCGCCCCCGGGACCCAGCTTTCTTT. The encoded protein is CASSRSSGQGRPRDPAFF. The chain employs TRBV3-1 (or the pseudogene TRBV3-2) and TRBJ1-1; 9 nucleotides align to TRBD1. Germline V gene data show CDR1 as LGHDT and CDR2 as YNNKEL (reference sequence). This CDR3 has 18 amino acids. With V trimmed by 4 bases and J by 10 bases, 22 bases remained unmatched.

The rearrangement links TRBV7-9 to TRBJ2-1; D is uncertain. The CDR3 is 14 amino acids. V lost 0 bases, J lost 8 bases, and 11 bases lay in between. Germline V CDR1 and CDR2: SEHNR, FQNEAQ (reference sequence). Here the CDR3 DNA reads TGTGCCAGCAGCTTAGCACGGCCTTTGGATGAGCAGTTCTTC. Its protein product is CASSLARPLDEQFF.

The rearrangement uses TRBV5-1 and TRBJ2-1, with D perhaps matching TRBD2 (6 bases). Trimming removed 4 bases from V and 0 bases from J, with 20 bases in between. The CDR3 length is 18 residues. Germline CDR1 SGHRS, CDR2 YFSETQ. CDR3: CASSPHGFGGNSYNEQFF. CDR3 nucleotide sequence: TGCGCCAGCAGCCCCCATGGCTTCGGGGGTAACTCCTACAATGAGCAGTTCTTC.

This clone has just a few counts. The chain couples TRBV19 to TRBJ2-7; weak D call: TRBD2 (5 bases). Trimming took off 4 bases at V and 3 bases at J, with 7 bases between the two ends. Germline V gene data show CDR1 as LNHDA and CDR2 as SQIVND (reference sequence). The CDR3 runs to 12 residues. The CDR3 DNA reads as TGTGCCAGTAGTACGGGGAGCTACGAGCAGTACTTC. Protein sequence: CASSTGSYEQYF.

The rearrangement uses TRBV29-1 and TRBJ1-4; D is uncertain. This CDR3 is built from 15 residues. V dropped 6 bases and J dropped 8 bases, with 22 bases sitting between them. Germline V gene lookup returns CDR1 SQVTM and CDR2 ANQGSEA. Here the CDR3 DNA reads TGCAGCGTCCCCGGGTGGAGGGCGGGTGGAGAAAAACTGTTTTTT. Translating gives CSVPGWRAGGEKLFF. The whole variable domain, remainder taken from reference TRBV29-1 and TRBJ1-4, is SAVISQKPSRDICQRGTSLTIQCQVDSQVTMMFWYRQQPGQSLTLIATANQGSEATYESGFVIDKFPISRPNLTFSTLTVSNMSPEDSSIYLCSVPGWRAGGEKLFFGSGTQLSVL.

This clone was recorded once. The CDR3 DNA reads as TGTGCCAGCAGCGCCGGACAGATCAATCAGCCCCAGCATTTT. It specifies CASSAGQINQPQHF. This chain connects TRBV9 to TRBJ1-5, with a weak D call TRBD1 (6 bases). V was pared by 3 bases and J by 3 bases, with 10 bases between. The CDR3 has 14 amino acids. Germline V CDR1 and CDR2: SGDLS, YYNGEE. Full variable domain (missing parts from reference TRBV9 and TRBJ1-5): DSGVTQTPKHLITATGQRVTLRCSPRSGDLSVYWYQQSLDQGLQFLIQYYNGEERAKGNILERFSAQQFPDLHSELNLSSLELGDSALYFCASSAGQINQPQHFGDGTRLSIL.